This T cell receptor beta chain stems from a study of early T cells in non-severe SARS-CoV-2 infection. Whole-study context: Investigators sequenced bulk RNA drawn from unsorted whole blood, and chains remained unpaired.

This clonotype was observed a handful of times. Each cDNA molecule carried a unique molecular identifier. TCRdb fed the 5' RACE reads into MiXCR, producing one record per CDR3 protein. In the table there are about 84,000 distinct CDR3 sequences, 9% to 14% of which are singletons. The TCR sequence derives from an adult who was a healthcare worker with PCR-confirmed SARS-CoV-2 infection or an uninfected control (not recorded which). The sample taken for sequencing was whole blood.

DNA of the CDR3: TGCAGCGTCCAGCAGGAGGATACGCAGTATTTT. Amino acids: CSVQQEDTQYF. This chain joins TRBV29-1 and TRBJ2-3; no firm D call. The CDR3 loop spans 11 amino acids. In germline, CDR1 is SQVTM, CDR2 ANQGSEA. Trimming took off 6 bases at V and 6 bases at J, with 10 bases between the two ends.